This T cell receptor beta chain is drawn from a study of blood T cell repertoires in COVID-19. Background on the study: From the United States, Italy and Spain came samples of acute and convalescent COVID-19. PBMCs, B-cell-depleted T cells, or T cells provided the cDNA or gDNA that made up the material.

Original analysis: Estimates of nucleated cell counts were drawn from the amplification of reference gene primers. The data were produced by immunoSEQ multiplex PCR, yet TCRdb's version contains in-frame clones alone and is incomplete. That table supplies the V and J calls and clone size; D and trimming were determined from the DNA. The sample carries about 270,000 clones, approximately 85% recorded once. Between the trimmed V and J ends, which lost 1 base and 0 bases, there was a span of 12 bases. The V gene's germline CDR1 is SEHNR and CDR2 FQNEAQ (reference sequence). There are 17 residues in the CDR3.

The source of this sequence is a woman aged 70-85 years with acute or convalescent COVID-19. The V and J genes are TRBV7-9 and TRBJ2-2, with D possibly being TRBD2 (5 bases). Sequencing input: peripheral blood. CDR3 sequence: CASSLVRLAANTGELFF. In DNA form, the CDR3 reads TGTGCCAGCAGCTTAGTGAGGCTAGCCGCGAACACCGGGGAGCTGTTTTTT.